These 15 T cell receptor beta chains were sequenced from one sample in a study of shared clonotypes between healthy human individuals. Using immunoSEQ multiplex PCR, the repertoire was profiled, and TCRdb retains in-frame clones only, with some absent. The sample has roughly 640,000 clones, approximately 74% seen once. Source material: memory CD4+ T cells sorted from blood. Subset denoted: CD45RA-negative fraction. These receptors originate from a young woman in good health.

The chain carries TRBV2 and TRBJ2-2; D gene uncertain. V was cut by 3 bases and J by 1 base, with 12 bases left in between. This CDR3 has 16 amino acids. The germline V gene encodes CDR1 SNHLY and CDR2 FYNNEI. CDR3 nucleotide sequence: TGTGCCAGCAGTGAGAGGTGGGCTGTGAACACCGGGGAGCTGTTTTTT. This encodes CASSERWAVNTGELFF.

This chain links TRBV6-1 with TRBJ2-7; D is undetermined. Germline CDR1 is MNHNS and CDR2 is SASEGT. Trimming stripped 6 bases from V and 0 bases from J, with 15 bases between. This CDR3 has 15 amino acids. CDR3 in amino acids: CASRQGSSSSYEQYF. The CDR3 nucleotides are TGTGCCAGCAGACAAGGCAGTTCCAGCTCCTACGAGCAGTACTTC.

This chain links TRBV29-1 with TRBJ2-3; D possibly uses TRBD1 or TRBD2 (5 bases each). This CDR3 comprises 13 residues. In germline, CDR1 is SQVTM, CDR2 ANQGSEA. Trimming shortened V by 7 bases and J by 2 bases, and 13 bases separated the two germline ends. The CDR3 sequence is CSGDRGITDTQYF. The CDR3 bases are TGCAGCGGGGACCGAGGCATCACAGATACGCAGTATTTT.

The chain is built from TRBV19 and TRBJ2-7; 12 bases match TRBD2. CDR3 length equals 16 residues. The V and J ends lost 2 bases and 7 bases, in that order; junction bases with no gene match: 9. Per the germline V gene, CDR1 is LNHDA and CDR2 is SQIVND (reference sequence). CDR3 amino acids: CASSISSGRAWREQYF. The CDR3 DNA is TGTGCCAGTAGTATATCTAGCGGGAGGGCCTGGCGTGAGCAGTACTTC.

The gene calls are TRBV19 and TRBJ1-4; D possibly corresponds to TRBD1 (5 bases). The CDR3 totals 16 residues. The germline gives CDR1 LNHDA, CDR2 SQIVND (reference sequence). Between the trimmed V and J ends, which lost 5 bases and 2 bases, there was a span of 15 bases. CDR3 in DNA: TGTGCCAGTAGTCCCTGGGACCCTGCTACTAATGAAAAACTGTTTTTT. It yields the protein CASSPWDPATNEKLFF.

The chain is built from TRBV15 and TRBJ1-2; D is unresolved. V dropped 3 bases and J dropped 4 bases, with 9 bases sitting between them. The length of the CDR3 is 13 residues. Germline V gives CDR1 LNHNV, CDR2 YYDKDF (reference sequence). The CDR3 sequence is CATSSSDSYGYTF. CDR3 bases: TGTGCCACCAGCAGTTCAGATAGCTATGGCTACACCTTC.

The CDR3 sequence: CASSRASENGELFF. The DNA of the CDR3 is TGTGCCAGCAGTCGGGCTAGCGAAAACGGGGAGCTGTTTTTT. The V and J genes are TRBV6-4 and TRBJ2-2; D perhaps matches TRBD2 (6 bases). The CDR3 extends over 14 amino acids. Deletions cut 5 bases from V and 7 bases from J, with 14 bases between. The germline V gene has CDR1 MRHNA and CDR2 SNTAGT.

On this clone itself: In the same sample, other DNA sequences code for this CDR3. The chain joins TRBV6-5 to TRBJ1-1; TRBD1 is a possible D gene (6 bases). Between the trimmed V and J ends, which lost 0 bases and 0 bases, there was a span of 8 bases. Germline V gives CDR1 MNHEY, CDR2 SVGAGI. This CDR3 comprises 15 residues. CDR3 in amino acids: CASSYSGGMNTEAFF. The CDR3 DNA reads TGTGCCAGCAGTTACTCAGGGGGGATGAACACTGAAGCTTTCTTT.

This rearrangement joins TRBV6-1 to TRBJ1-4; possibly TRBD1 for D (5 bases). CDR1 and CDR2 (germline): MNHNS, SASEGT. The CDR3 has 15 residues. Trimming stripped 6 bases from V and 1 base from J, with 12 bases between. CDR3 nucleotide sequence: TGTGCCAGCAGGGCCTGGGGGGGAACTAATGAAAAACTGTTTTTT. Protein sequence: CASRAWGGTNEKLFF.

This clone showed up many times. This chain links TRBV5-1 with TRBJ2-3, with D unclear. This CDR3 is 15 amino acids long. The germline V gene encodes CDR1 SGHRS and CDR2 YFSETQ. The V gene lost 2 bases and the J gene lost 2 bases, with 12 bases spanning the gap. This chain's CDR3 is CASSFGNSYTDTQYF. CDR3 DNA: TGCGCCAGCAGCTTCGGAAACTCCTACACAGATACGCAGTATTTT.

The chain carries TRBV28 and TRBJ2-5, with D perhaps given as TRBD1 or TRBD2 (5 bases each). This CDR3 region has 14 residues. Trimming stripped 2 bases from V and 5 bases from J, with 12 bases between. Per germline, CDR1 MDHEN and CDR2 SYDVKM. CDR3 sequence (DNA): TGTGCCAGCAGTTTAGGGGGAGCTTGGGAGACCCAGTACTTC. It translates to CASSLGGAWETQYF.

This clone showed up just once. The DNA of the CDR3 is TGTGCCAGCATAGTCAGGGGATCCTCTGGAAACACCATATATTTT. This translates into CASIVRGSSGNTIYF. The chain joins TRBV28 to TRBJ1-3; weak D call: TRBD1 (6 bases). The CDR3 extends over 15 amino acids. Germline assignment: CDR1 MDHEN and CDR2 SYDVKM. V gave up 7 bases and J gave up 0 bases, with 13 bases separating them.

V and J are TRBV6-1 and TRBJ1-3; D gene unclear. Germline V gene data show CDR1 as MNHNS and CDR2 as SASEGT. Trimming removed 8 bases at V and 2 bases at J, with 10 bases between. The CDR3 sequence is 13 residues long. CDR3 protein: CASRRRAGNTIYF. The CDR3 DNA reads as TGTGCCAGCCGTCGGCGGGCTGGAAACACCATATATTTT.

V gene TRBV1 combines with J gene TRBJ2-6; the table's D call TRBD1 went unverified against the DNA. TRBV1 is tagged as a pseudogene. This CDR3 spans 16 amino acids. The CDR3 bases are TGCACCAGCAGCGCAGAGGTCAGGGCTGGGGCCAACGTCCTGACTTTC. This translates into CTSSAEVRAGANVLTF.

CDR3 region: CASDDRGIGELFF. CDR3 sequence (DNA): TGTGCCAGCGACGATAGGGGGATCGGGGAGCTGTTTTTT. This chain connects TRBV7-9 to TRBJ2-2; D is perhaps TRBD1 (6 bases). From germline, CDR1 is SEHNR and CDR2 FQNEAQ (reference sequence). The CDR3 has 13 residues. V gave up 8 bases and J gave up 7 bases, with 14 bases separating them.